This TCR beta chain comes out of a study of cytomegalovirus exposure and HLA in healthy donors. Regarding the study as a whole: Analyses of presence/absence relied on an assumption of roughly uniform sequencing depth across donors.

As for this clone: The antigen is unknown.

The study ran its PCR with 60 Vbeta and 13 Jbeta primers. Profiling relied on immunoSEQ multiplex PCR, and the TCRdb table lists in-frame clones only, not all of them. The table lists 95,000 to 110,000 clones, about 79% of them singletons. The CDR3 is 13 amino acids. Germline-derived CDR1 and CDR2 are SGHTA and FQGTGA. V was pared by 3 bases and J by 11 bases, with 15 bases between. Sample: PBMCs. The source is a man in his 60s in good health and CMV-seropositive. The V call is TRBV7-3, the J call TRBJ2-3; a weak D match, TRBD2 (5 bases). For the CDR3, the DNA is TGTGCCAGCAGCTTCTTTAACCGGGATCAGCAGTATTTT. Translation: CASSFFNRDQQYF.